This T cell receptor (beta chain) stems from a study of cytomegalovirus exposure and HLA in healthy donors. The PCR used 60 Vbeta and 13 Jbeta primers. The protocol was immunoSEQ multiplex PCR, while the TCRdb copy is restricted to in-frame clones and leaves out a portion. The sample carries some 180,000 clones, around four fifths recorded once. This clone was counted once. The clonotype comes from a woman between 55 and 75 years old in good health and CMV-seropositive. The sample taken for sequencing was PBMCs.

CDR3 in amino acids: CSVEEGGGNTIYF. The CDR3 DNA reads as TGCAGCGTTGAAGAAGGGGGTGGAAACACCATATATTTT. This chain links TRBV29-1 with TRBJ1-3; a weak D match, TRBD1 (6 bases). CDR1 SQVTM and CDR2 ANQGSEA come from the germline V gene. The V gene lost 0 bases and the J gene lost 3 bases, with 6 bases spanning the gap. The length of the CDR3 is 13 residues.